The 21 T cell receptor beta chains below come from one sample, sequenced in a study of T cell repertoires in cytomegalovirus infection. A single record per CDR3 protein comes from TCRdb applying MiXCR to the reads. The data show 250,000 to 300,000 distinct CDR3 sequences, 22% seen once. For these TCRs, the target antigens are not known. The material was cultured PBMCs, obtained from culture after CMV antigen stimulation. The receptors originated from a human donor in good health (CMV status not recorded). Some clones in this sample may be carry-over from other donors' samples.

The chain couples TRBV25-1 to TRBJ2-7; D may be TRBD1 (5 bases). Trimming removed 3 bases from V and 5 bases from J, with 8 bases in between. CDR1 is MGHDK, CDR2 SYGVNS, per germline. The CDR3 length is 12 residues. In DNA form, the CDR3 reads TGTGCCAGCAGTGACAGGGTTGACGAGCAGTACTTC. This encodes CASSDRVDEQYF.

This clonotype was seen a handful of times. This rearrangement joins TRBV6-5 to TRBJ2-7; D perhaps matches TRBD2 (5 bases). Germline CDR1 reads MNHEY; CDR2 reads SVGAGI. CDR3 length: 15 amino acids. With 2 bases removed from V and 3 bases from J, the gap between germline ends came to 14 bases. The CDR3 DNA reads as TGTGCCAGCAGTTACACGAGACTGAGCGGCTACGAGCAGTACTTC. Amino acids: CASSYTRLSGYEQYF.

This clonotype was detected a few times. The genes are TRBV9 and TRBJ2-3; TRBD2 is a possible D gene (5 bases). Trimming cost V 0 bases and J 5 bases, with 13 bases left between them. The CDR3 runs 15 residues. Germline CDR1 and CDR2: SGDLS and YYNGEE. CDR3 nucleotides: TGTGCCAGCAGCGTAGATGAGGGCTTACTAGATACGCAGTATTTT. It is translated as CASSVDEGLLDTQYF.

This clonotype was counted many times. The rearrangement links TRBV7-2 to TRBJ2-7; 11 bases match TRBD2. J gave up 6 bases and V 0 bases, and 1 base lay outside the gene matches. Germline V gives CDR1 SGHTA, CDR2 FQGNSA. The CDR3 extends over 14 amino acids. The CDR3 sequence is CASSLATSGSEQYF. CDR3 DNA sequence: TGTGCCAGCAGCTTAGCTACTAGCGGGAGCGAGCAGTACTTC.

This chain uses TRBV5-4 with TRBJ2-1, with 12 bases lining up with TRBD2. The germline V gene has CDR1 SGHNT and CDR2 YYREEE (reference sequence). The CDR3 has 15 amino acids. V lost 3 bases and J lost 7; bases outside the gene matches: 5. CDR3: CASSWGTSGYNEQFF. The CDR3 DNA reads as TGTGCCAGCAGCTGGGGGACTAGCGGGTATAATGAGCAGTTCTTC.

This chain joins TRBV14 and TRBJ2-1; TRBD2 matches at 16 bases. This CDR3 has 19 amino acids. Germline-derived CDR1 and CDR2 are SGHDN and FVKESK. V shed 3 bases, J shed 3 bases, and the junction held 8 bases outside the gene matches. CDR3 in amino acids: CASSHFPGLAGGRYNEQFF. DNA for the CDR3: TGTGCCAGCAGCCATTTTCCGGGACTAGCGGGAGGGCGCTACAATGAGCAGTTCTTC.

V and J are TRBV7-2 and TRBJ2-7; 10 positions agree with TRBD2. In germline, CDR1 is SGHTA, CDR2 FQGNSA. This CDR3 region has 15 residues. Trimming removed 4 bases from V and 5 bases from J; junction bases left unmatched: 8. The CDR3 protein is CASSSAGGPGHEQYV. The CDR3 coding sequence is TGTGCCAGCAGCTCAGCGGGAGGGCCGGGACACGAGCAGTACGTC.

This clonotype turned up a few times. The rearrangement uses TRBV7-8 and TRBJ1-2, with 9 bases lining up with TRBD1. Looked up from germline, CDR1 is SGHVS and CDR2 is FQNEAQ. The V gene end was trimmed by 3 bases and the J gene end by 6 bases; junction bases not matched to a gene: 5. CDR3 length equals 14 residues. CDR3 sequence reads: CASSFLQGADGYTF. The CDR3 DNA reads TGTGCCAGCAGCTTCCTACAGGGGGCTGATGGCTACACCTTC.

In its sample, this clonotype was seen a few times. The rearrangement uses TRBV20-1 and TRBJ2-3; 10 bases align to TRBD2. Germline CDR1 reads DFQATT; CDR2 reads SNEGSKA (reference sequence). Trimming took 6 bases from V and 4 from J; bases not matched to a gene: 10. CDR3 length equals 15 residues. In DNA, the CDR3 is TGCAGTGCCCAACCACTAGCGGGACGCGCAGATACGCAGTATTTT. Its translation is CSAQPLAGRADTQYF.

There are a few counts of this clonotype. The rearrangement links TRBV7-9 to TRBJ2-5; D not resolved. CDR3 length: 12 amino acids. The V end was cut by 8 bases, the J end by 5 bases, with 12 bases between. From germline, CDR1 is SEHNR and CDR2 FQNEAQ (reference sequence). CDR3 sequence (DNA): TGTGCCAGCGCCGCCGTGATGGAGACCCAGTACTTC. Amino acids: CASAAVMETQYF. The full variable domain, rest sourced from reference TRBV7-9 and TRBJ2-5, is DTGVSQNPRHKITKRGQNVTFRCDPISEHNRLYWYRQTLGQGPEFLTYFQNEAQLEKSRLLSDRFSAERPKGSFSTLEIQRTEQGDSAMYLCASAAVMETQYFGPGTRLLVL.

This clonotype was recorded at least ten times. The chain combines TRBV7-2 with TRBJ1-1, with TRBD1 identical over 9 bases. Germline CDR1 SGHTA, CDR2 FQGNSA. Trimming removed 1 base from V and 5 bases from J; junction bases left unmatched: 5. The CDR3 runs to 15 residues. The chain's CDR3 is CASSLVTGGMTEAFF. CDR3 nucleotides: TGTGCCAGCAGCTTAGTAACAGGGGGCATGACTGAAGCTTTCTTT.

This clonotype has a handful of counts. The chain uses TRBV20-1 and TRBJ2-1, with 13 nucleotides matching TRBD2. V shed 0 bases and J 5 bases; nucleotides not matched to a gene: 7. Germline V CDR1 and CDR2: DFQATT, SNEGSKA (reference sequence). The CDR3 is 17 amino acids. CDR3 bases: TGCAGTGCTAGAGATCTCGGGACTAGCGGGATTAACAATGAGCAGTTCTTC. It translates to CSARDLGTSGINNEQFF.

This clonotype was detected a few times. This rearrangement joins TRBV4-1 to TRBJ2-3; tentative D call: TRBD1 (5 bases). The CDR3 loop spans 15 amino acids. Looked up from germline, CDR1 is MGHRA and CDR2 is YSYEKL. V lost 5 bases and J lost 1, with 13 bases in between. This chain's CDR3 is CASSSRQMGTDTQYF. In DNA, the CDR3 is TGCGCCAGCAGCTCCCGACAGATGGGCACAGATACGCAGTATTTT.

The rearrangement links TRBV12-3 or TRBV12-4 to TRBJ1-1; TRBD1 matches at 7 bases. J was trimmed by 10 bases and V by 6 bases; bases with no gene match: 11. This CDR3 contains 13 residues. CDR3 in DNA: TGTGCCAGCAGCCCCACAGGGGTCGGGGGAGCTTTCTTT. The encoded protein is CASSPTGVGGAFF.

This clonotype was counted at least ten times. The V gene is TRBV7-9, the J gene TRBJ2-5; TRBD2 might be the D (5 bases). In germline, CDR1 is SEHNR, CDR2 FQNEAQ (reference sequence). The CDR3 consists of 13 residues. The V and J ends lost 3 bases and 4 bases respectively, with 9 bases between them. The CDR3 region is CASSFDGGETQYF. DNA for the CDR3: TGTGCCAGCAGCTTCGACGGAGGAGAGACCCAGTACTTC.

The V and J genes are TRBV12-3 or TRBV12-4 and TRBJ2-3; D is possibly TRBD2 (5 bases). This CDR3 has 12 residues. V lost 2 bases and J 11 bases, leaving 11 bases between the germline ends. CDR3 loop: CASSLNGNKQYF. CDR3 DNA: TGTGCCAGCAGTTTAAACGGGAACAAGCAGTATTTT.

This sequence joins TRBV11-2 and TRBJ2-3; 9 bases match TRBD1. The CDR3 extends over 14 amino acids. Germline CDR1 is SGHAT and CDR2 is FQNNGV. Trimming took 5 bases from V and 7 from J; bases not matched to a gene: 7. CDR3 nucleotides: TGTGCCAGCAGCCCCGGGACAGGGATGCATACGCAGTATTTT. Residues: CASSPGTGMHTQYF.

The rearrangement uses TRBV2 and TRBJ2-1; D is possibly TRBD2 (6 bases). Germline V gives CDR1 SNHLY, CDR2 FYNNEI. This CDR3 comprises 14 residues. V was clipped by 6 bases and J by 1 base, with 10 bases between them. The CDR3: CASRRGTSYNEQFF. The DNA for the CDR3 is TGTGCCAGCAGACGCGGGACTTCCTACAATGAGCAGTTCTTC.

V gene TRBV11-2 combines with J gene TRBJ2-1; 10 nucleotides match TRBD2. The V and J ends lost 5 bases and 2 bases, in that order; junction bases with no gene match: 9. CDR1 SGHAT and CDR2 FQNNGV come from the germline V gene. The CDR3 is 17 amino acids. CDR3 in DNA: TGTGCCAGCAGCCACTATAGCGGGAGGACGACCTACAATGAGCAGTTCTTC. This sequence encodes CASSHYSGRTTYNEQFF.

The chain employs TRBV6-1 and TRBJ2-5; the D gene is possibly TRBD1 (6 bases). Germline V lookup: CDR1 MNHNS, CDR2 SASEGT. V dropped 7 bases and J dropped 1 base, with 13 bases sitting between them. The CDR3 sequence is 14 residues long. CDR3 in amino acids: CASMGQKFQETQYF. CDR3 DNA sequence: TGTGCCAGCATGGGACAAAAGTTCCAAGAGACCCAGTACTTC.

J is TRBJ1-2 and V is TRBV19; 12 bases agree with TRBD1. Germline V CDR1 and CDR2: LNHDA, SQIVND (reference sequence). V was pared by 6 bases and J by 6 bases, with 5 bases of the junction left unmatched. The CDR3 length is 14 residues. The CDR3 DNA follows: TGTGCCAGTAGAGGGGACAGGGGGCACGATGGCTACACCTTC. It yields the protein CASRGDRGHDGYTF. Complete variable domain (other parts from reference TRBV19 and TRBJ1-2): DGGITQSPKYLFRKEGQNVTLSCEQNLNHDAMYWYRQDPGQGLRLIYYSQIVNDFQKGDIAEGYSVSREKKESFPLTVTSAQKNPTAFYLCASRGDRGHDGYTFGSGTRLTVV.